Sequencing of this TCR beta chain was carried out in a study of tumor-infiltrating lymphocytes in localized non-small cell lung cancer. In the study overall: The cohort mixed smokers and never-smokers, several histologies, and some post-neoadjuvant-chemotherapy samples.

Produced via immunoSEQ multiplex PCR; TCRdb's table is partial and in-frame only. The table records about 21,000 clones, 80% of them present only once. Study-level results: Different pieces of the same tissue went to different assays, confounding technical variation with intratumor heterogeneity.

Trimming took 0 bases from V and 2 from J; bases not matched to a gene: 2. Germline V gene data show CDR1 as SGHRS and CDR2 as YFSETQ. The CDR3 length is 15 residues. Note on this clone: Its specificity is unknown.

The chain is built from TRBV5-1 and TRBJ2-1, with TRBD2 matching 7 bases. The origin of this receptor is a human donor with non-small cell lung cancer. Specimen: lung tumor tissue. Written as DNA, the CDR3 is TGCGCCAGCAGCTTGGAGCGGGGCCCCTACAATGAGCAGTTCTTC. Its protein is CASSLERGPYNEQFF. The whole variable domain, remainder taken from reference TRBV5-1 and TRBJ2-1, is KAGVTQTPRYLIKTRGQQVTLSCSPISGHRSVSWYQQTPGQGLQFLFEYFSETQRNKGNFPGRFSGRQFSNSRSEMNVSTLELGDSALYLCASSLERGPYNEQFFGPGTRLTVL.